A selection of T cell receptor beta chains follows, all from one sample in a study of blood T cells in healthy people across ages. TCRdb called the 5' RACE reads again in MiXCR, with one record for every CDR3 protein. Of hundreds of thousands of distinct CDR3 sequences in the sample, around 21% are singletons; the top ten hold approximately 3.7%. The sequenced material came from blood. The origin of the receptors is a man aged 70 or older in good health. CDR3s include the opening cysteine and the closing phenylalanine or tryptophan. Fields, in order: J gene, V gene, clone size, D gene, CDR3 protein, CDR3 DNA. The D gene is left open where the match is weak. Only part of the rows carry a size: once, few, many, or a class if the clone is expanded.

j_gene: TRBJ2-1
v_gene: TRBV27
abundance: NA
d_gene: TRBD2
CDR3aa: CASSKLTSGIRYNEQFF
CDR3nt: TGTGCCAGCAGTAAACTGACTAGCGGGATACGGTACAATGAGCAGTTCTTC

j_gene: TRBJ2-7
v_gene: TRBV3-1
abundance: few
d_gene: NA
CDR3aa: CASSQDHYGEQYF
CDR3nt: TGTGCCAGCAGCCAAGATCACTACGGCGAGCAGTACTTC

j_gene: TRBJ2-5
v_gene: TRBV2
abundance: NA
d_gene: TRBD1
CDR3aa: CASSELGGQGEYF
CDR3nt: TGTGCCAGCAGTGAACTCGGGGGACAGGGCGAGTACTTC

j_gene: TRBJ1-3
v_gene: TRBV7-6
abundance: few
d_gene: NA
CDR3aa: CASSLGESAGNTIYF
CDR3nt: TGTGCCAGCAGCTTGGGGGAATCGGCAGGAAACACCATATATTTT

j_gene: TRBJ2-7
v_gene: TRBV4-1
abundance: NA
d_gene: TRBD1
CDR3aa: CASSQEGTGRYEQYF
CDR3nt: TGCGCCAGCAGCCAAGAGGGGACAGGGAGGTACGAGCAGTACTTC

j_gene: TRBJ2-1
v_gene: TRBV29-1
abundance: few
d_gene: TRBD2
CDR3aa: CSVSSGRSNEQFF
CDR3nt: TGCAGCGTAAGTAGCGGGAGGAGCAATGAGCAGTTCTTC

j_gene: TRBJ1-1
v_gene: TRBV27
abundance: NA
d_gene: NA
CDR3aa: CASSRRGLTEAFF
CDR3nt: TGTGCCAGCAGTCGGAGGGGTCTCACTGAAGCTTTCTTT

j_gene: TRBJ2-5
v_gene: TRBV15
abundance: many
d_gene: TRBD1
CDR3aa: CATSTYRGQETQYF
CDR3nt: TGTGCCACCAGCACCTACAGGGGCCAAGAGACCCAGTACTTC

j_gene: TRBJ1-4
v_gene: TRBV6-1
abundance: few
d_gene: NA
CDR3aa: CASTPAGPNNEKLFF
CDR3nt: TGTGCCAGCACCCCTGCGGGACCTAATAATGAAAAACTGTTTTTT

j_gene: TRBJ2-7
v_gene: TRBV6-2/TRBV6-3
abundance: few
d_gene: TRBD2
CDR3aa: CASSYSSGTSSYEQYF
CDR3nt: TGTGCCAGCAGTTACTCTAGCGGGACGAGCTCCTACGAGCAGTACTTC

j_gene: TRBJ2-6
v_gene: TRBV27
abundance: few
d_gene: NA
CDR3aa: CASSSRWRNLSGANVLTF
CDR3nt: TGTGCCAGCAGTTCCCGATGGCGGAATCTCTCTGGGGCCAACGTCCTGACTTTC

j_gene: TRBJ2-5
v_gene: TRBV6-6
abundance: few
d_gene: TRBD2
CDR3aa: CASSYPLAGDQEIQYF
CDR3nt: TGTGCCAGCAGTTATCCACTAGCGGGAGACCAAGAGATCCAGTACTTC

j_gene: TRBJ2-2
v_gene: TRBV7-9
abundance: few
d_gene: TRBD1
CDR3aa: CASRPDRDRATGELFF
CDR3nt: TGTGCCAGCAGGCCTGACCGGGACAGGGCGACCGGGGAGCTGTTTTTT

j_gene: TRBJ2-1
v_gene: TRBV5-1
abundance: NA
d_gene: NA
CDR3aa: CASSPGHLDNEQFF
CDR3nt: TGCGCCAGCAGCCCGGGGCACTTAGACAATGAGCAGTTCTTC

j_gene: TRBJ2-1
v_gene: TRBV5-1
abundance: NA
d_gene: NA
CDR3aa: CASSSQSHGGSYNEQFF
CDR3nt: TGCGCCAGCAGCTCCCAGTCGCACGGGGGCTCCTACAATGAGCAGTTCTTC

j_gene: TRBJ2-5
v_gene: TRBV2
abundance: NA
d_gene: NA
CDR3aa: CSSSDRSNQETQYF
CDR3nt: TGTTCCAGCAGTGACAGGAGCAACCAAGAGACCCAGTACTTC

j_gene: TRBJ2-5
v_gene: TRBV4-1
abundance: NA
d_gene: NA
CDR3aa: CASSPHLQGQGQYF
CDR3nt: TGCGCCAGCAGCCCTCATTTACAGGGCCAGGGCCAGTACTTC

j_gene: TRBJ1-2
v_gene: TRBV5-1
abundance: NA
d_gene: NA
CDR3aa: CASSLGDAVTGYTF
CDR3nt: TGCGCCAGCAGCTTGGGGGACGCCGTGACGGGCTACACCTTC

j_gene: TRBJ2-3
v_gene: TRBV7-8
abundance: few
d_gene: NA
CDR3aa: CASSYRDTSTDTQYF
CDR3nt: TGTGCCAGCAGCTACCGGGACACAAGCACAGATACGCAGTATTTT

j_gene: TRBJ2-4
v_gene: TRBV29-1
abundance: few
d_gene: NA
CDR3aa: CSVYGHDGTKNIQYF
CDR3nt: TGCAGCGTTTACGGGCATGACGGTACCAAAAACATTCAGTACTTC

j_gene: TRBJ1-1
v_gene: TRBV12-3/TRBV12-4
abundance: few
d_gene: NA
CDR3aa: CASSFRVRSFTEAFF
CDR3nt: TGTGCCAGCAGTTTCCGTGTCAGGTCTTTCACTGAAGCTTTCTTT

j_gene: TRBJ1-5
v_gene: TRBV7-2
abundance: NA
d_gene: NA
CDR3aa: CASSLEKLSNQPQHF
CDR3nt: TGTGCCAGCAGCTTAGAAAAACTTAGCAATCAGCCCCAGCATTTT

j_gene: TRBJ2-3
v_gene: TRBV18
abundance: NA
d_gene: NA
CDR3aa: CASSPETNLGTQYF
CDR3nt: TGTGCCAGCTCACCGGAAACTAACCTCGGGACGCAGTATTTT

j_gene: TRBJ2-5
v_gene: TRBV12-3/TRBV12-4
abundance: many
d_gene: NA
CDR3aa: CASSLVGQGGRETQYF
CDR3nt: TGTGCCAGCAGTTTAGTCGGGCAGGGAGGTCGAGAGACCCAGTACTTC

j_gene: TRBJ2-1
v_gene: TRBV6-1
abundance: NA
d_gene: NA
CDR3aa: CASSEGTYYNEQFF
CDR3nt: TGTGCCAGCAGTGAAGGGACCTACTACAATGAGCAGTTCTTC

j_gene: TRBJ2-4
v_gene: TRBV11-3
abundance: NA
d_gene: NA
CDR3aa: CASSFHRPLKVKNIQYF
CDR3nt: TGTGCCAGCAGCTTCCATAGGCCCCTTAAAGTCAAAAACATTCAGTACTTC

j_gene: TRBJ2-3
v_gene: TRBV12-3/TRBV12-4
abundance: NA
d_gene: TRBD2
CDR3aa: CASSFKAGGSTDTQYF
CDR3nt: TGTGCCAGCAGTTTTAAGGCGGGAGGGAGCACAGATACGCAGTATTTT

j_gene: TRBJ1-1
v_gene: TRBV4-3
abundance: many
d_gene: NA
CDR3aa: CASSQGWGVDTEAFF
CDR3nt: TGCGCCAGCAGCCAAGGTTGGGGGGTGGACACTGAAGCTTTCTTT

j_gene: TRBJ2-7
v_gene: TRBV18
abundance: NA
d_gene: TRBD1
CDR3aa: CASSPDRATPYEQYF
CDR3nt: TGTGCCAGCTCACCCGACAGGGCTACCCCATACGAGCAGTACTTC

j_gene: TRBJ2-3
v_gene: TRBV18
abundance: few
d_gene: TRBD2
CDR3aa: CASSRTSGSSDTQYF
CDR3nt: TGTGCCAGCTCCCGGACTAGCGGGAGTTCAGATACGCAGTATTTT

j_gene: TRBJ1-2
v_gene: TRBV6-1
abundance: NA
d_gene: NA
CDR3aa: CASSEGGADGYTF
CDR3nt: TGTGCCAGCAGTGAAGGTGGCGCAGATGGCTACACCTTC

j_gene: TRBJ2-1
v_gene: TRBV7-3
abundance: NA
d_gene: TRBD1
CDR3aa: CASSLTGQVYNEQFF
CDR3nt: TGTGCCAGCAGCTTAACTGGACAGGTGTACAATGAGCAGTTCTTC

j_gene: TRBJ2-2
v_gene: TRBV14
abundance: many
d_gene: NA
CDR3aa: CASSQGWPSTGELFF
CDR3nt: TGTGCCAGCAGCCAAGGTTGGCCATCCACCGGGGAGCTGTTTTTT

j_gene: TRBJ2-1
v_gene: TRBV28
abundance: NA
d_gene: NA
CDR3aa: CASSSTGISLNEQFF
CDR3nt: TGTGCCAGCAGTTCCACCGGCATTAGCCTCAATGAGCAGTTCTTC

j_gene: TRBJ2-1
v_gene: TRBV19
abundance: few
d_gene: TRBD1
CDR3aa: CASSRQGVGNEQFF
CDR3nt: TGTGCCAGTAGCCGACAGGGAGTCGGCAATGAGCAGTTCTTC

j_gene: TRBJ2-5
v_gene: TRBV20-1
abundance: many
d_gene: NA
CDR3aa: CSASVAVNQETQYF
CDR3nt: TGCAGTGCTAGCGTAGCGGTAAACCAAGAGACCCAGTACTTC

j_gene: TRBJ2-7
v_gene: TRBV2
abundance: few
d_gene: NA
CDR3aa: CASRTAGASYEQYF
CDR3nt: TGTGCCAGCAGAACGGCGGGTGCGTCCTACGAGCAGTACTTC

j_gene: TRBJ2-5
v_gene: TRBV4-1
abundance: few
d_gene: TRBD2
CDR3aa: CASSRPTSGPPTQYF
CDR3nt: TGCGCCAGCAGCCGTCCGACTAGCGGGCCCCCGACCCAGTACTTC

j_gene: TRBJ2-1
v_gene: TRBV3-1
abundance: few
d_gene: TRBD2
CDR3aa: CASRTYSGRAEDEQFF
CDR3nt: TGTGCCAGCCGAACTTATAGCGGGAGGGCCGAGGATGAGCAGTTCTTC

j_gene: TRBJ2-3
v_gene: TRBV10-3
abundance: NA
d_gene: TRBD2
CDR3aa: CAIQREGTDTQYF
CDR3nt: TGTGCCATTCAGCGGGAGGGGACAGATACGCAGTATTTT

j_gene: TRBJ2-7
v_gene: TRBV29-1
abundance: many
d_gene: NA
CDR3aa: CSVGQGGITSYEQYF
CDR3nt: TGCAGCGTGGGCCAGGGGGGGATTACCTCCTACGAGCAGTACTTC

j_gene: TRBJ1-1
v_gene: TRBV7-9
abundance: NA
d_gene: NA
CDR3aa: CASSTTSGNTEAFF
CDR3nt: TGTGCCAGCAGCACCACATCAGGGAACACTGAAGCGTTCTTT

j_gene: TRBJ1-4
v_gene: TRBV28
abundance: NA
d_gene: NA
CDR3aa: CASSPPRQGNEKLFF
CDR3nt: TGTGCCAGCAGTCCCCCGCGGCAGGGGAATGAAAAACTGTTTTTT

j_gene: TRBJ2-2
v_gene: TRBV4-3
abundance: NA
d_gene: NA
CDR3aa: CASSQRSGGQIGELFF
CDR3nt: TGCGCCAGCAGCCAGCGGTCAGGAGGGCAGATCGGGGAGCTGTTTTTT

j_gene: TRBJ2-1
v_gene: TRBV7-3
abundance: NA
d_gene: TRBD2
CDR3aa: CASSTMTSTKGEQFF
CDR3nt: TGTGCCAGCAGCACTATGACTAGCACCAAGGGGGAGCAGTTCTTC

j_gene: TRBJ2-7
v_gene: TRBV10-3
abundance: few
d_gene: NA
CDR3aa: CATSRGPPSYEQYF
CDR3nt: TGTGCCACTTCTCGGGGGCCGCCCTCCTACGAGCAGTACTTC

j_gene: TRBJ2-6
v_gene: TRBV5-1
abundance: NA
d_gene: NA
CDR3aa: CASSLVPWVSSGANVLTF
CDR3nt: TGCGCCAGCAGCTTGGTGCCATGGGTAAGCTCTGGGGCCAACGTCCTGACTTTC

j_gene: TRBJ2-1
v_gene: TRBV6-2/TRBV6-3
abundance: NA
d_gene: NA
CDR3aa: CASSYSSPGSEQFF
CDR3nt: TGTGCCAGCAGTTACTCATCCCCGGGAAGTGAGCAGTTCTTC

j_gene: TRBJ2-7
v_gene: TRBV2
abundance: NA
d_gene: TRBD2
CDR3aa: CASRPLAASSYEQYF
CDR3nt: TGTGCCAGCAGGCCACTAGCGGCAAGCTCCTACGAGCAGTACTTC

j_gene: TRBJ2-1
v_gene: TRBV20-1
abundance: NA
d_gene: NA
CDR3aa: CSATSQSSYNEQFF
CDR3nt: TGCAGTGCTACTAGCCAGAGCTCCTACAATGAGCAGTTCTTC

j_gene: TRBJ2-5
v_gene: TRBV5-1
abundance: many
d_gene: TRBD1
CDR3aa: CASSPGQGEETQYF
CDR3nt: TGTGCCAGCAGCCCGGGACAGGGTGAAGAGACCCAGTACTTC

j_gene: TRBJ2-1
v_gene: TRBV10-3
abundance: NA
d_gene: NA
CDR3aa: CAISESNRRNEQFF
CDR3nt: TGTGCCATCAGTGAGTCAAACCGGCGAAATGAGCAGTTCTTC

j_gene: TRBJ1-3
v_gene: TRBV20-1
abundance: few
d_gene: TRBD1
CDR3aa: CSARGPTGDGNTIYF
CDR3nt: TGCAGTGCTAGGGGTCCGACAGGGGACGGAAACACCATATATTTT